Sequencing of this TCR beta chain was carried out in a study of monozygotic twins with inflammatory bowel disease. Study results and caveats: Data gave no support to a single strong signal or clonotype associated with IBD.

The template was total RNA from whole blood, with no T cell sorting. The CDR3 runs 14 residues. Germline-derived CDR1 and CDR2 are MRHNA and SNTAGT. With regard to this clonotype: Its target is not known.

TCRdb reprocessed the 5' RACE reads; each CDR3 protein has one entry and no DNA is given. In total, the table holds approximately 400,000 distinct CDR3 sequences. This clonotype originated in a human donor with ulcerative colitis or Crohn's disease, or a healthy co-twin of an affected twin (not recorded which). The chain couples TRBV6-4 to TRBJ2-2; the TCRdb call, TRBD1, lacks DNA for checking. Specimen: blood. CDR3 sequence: CASKRTGVVGELFF.